This T cell receptor (beta chain) was obtained from a study of Ad26.COV2.S vaccination and SARS-CoV-2 variants. Study-wide results and caveats: Researchers cautioned that TCR breadth and depth analyses may have underestimated total T cell responses.

Clones were read by immunoSEQ multiplex PCR, and TCRdb kept only the in-frame ones, dropping some. The sample lists about 680,000 clones, roughly nine tenths occurring once. In regard to this clone: Its antigen is undetermined.

Treatment given: approximately 18 received Ad26.COV2.S at low or high dose, single or two shots; several received placebo; per-sample allocation not given. Sampling occurred on day 63 after the first vaccine or placebo injection. Expressing Wuhan-strain SARS-CoV-2 spike, an Ad26 vector served as the vaccine. The source was peripheral blood, collected in a trial of Ad26.COV2.S vaccine versus placebo. This TCR was recovered from a person between 18 and 60 years old who received the Ad26.COV2.S COVID-19 vaccine or a placebo.

CDR3 sequence: CASSQEAGPNQPQHF. For the CDR3, the DNA is TGTGCCAGCAGCCAAGAGGCGGGTCCGAATCAGCCCCAGCATTTT. The gene calls are TRBV3-1 (or the pseudogene TRBV3-2) and TRBJ1-5; no clear D gene. Deletions cut 0 bases from V and 4 bases from J, with 10 bases between. The CDR3 consists of 15 residues. Germline-derived CDR1 and CDR2 are LGHDT and YNNKEL (reference sequence).